The rows below give T cell receptor beta chains drawn from one sample of a study of T-cell memory formation after mild COVID-19. MiXCR, applied by TCRdb to the 5' RACE reads, yields one record per CDR3 protein. The sample lists 160,000 or so distinct CDR3 sequences, 31% seen once, with 12% in the top ten. Material for sequencing was PBMCs or a T cell subset sorted from them (not recorded which). These receptor sequences come from an adult woman who had mild COVID-19 (a few samples of this study predate the infection). Cell type and time point are not known. Both conserved end residues are part of each CDR3. D genes are given only for firm matches. Some rows have no size entry. The others give once, few or many, or a class for an expanded clone.

cdr3_length: 13; clone_size: many; d_call: .; j_call: TRBJ2-7; v_call: TRBV15; cdr3_nt: TGTGCCACCAGCATCGGAAGTCCTTACGAGCAGTACTTC; cdr3_aa: CATSIGSPYEQYF
cdr3_length: 12; clone_size: .; d_call: .; j_call: TRBJ1-2; v_call: TRBV6-5; cdr3_nt: TGTGCCAGCAGTTACTCCGGAGGTGGCTACACCTTC; cdr3_aa: CASSYSGGGYTF
cdr3_length: 15; clone_size: few; d_call: .; j_call: TRBJ2-7; v_call: TRBV4-1; cdr3_nt: TGCGCCAGCAGCCCTCAGGATAAGGTTGCCTACGAGCAGTACTTC; cdr3_aa: CASSPQDKVAYEQYF
cdr3_length: 14; clone_size: few; d_call: .; j_call: TRBJ1-1; v_call: TRBV18; cdr3_nt: TGTGCCAGCTCGCAAACAGCGATGAACACTGAAGCTTTCTTT; cdr3_aa: CASSQTAMNTEAFF
cdr3_length: 16; clone_size: .; d_call: TRBD1; j_call: TRBJ2-1; v_call: TRBV4-2; cdr3_nt: TGTGCCAGCAGCCAAGCAGGACCGGGACAGGGGAATGAGCAGTTCTTC; cdr3_aa: CASSQAGPGQGNEQFF
cdr3_length: 14; clone_size: .; d_call: .; j_call: TRBJ1-2; v_call: TRBV14; cdr3_nt: TGTGCCAGCAGCCGAAGTCGGCTCCGAGGGGGCTACACCTTC; cdr3_aa: CASSRSRLRGGYTF
cdr3_length: 13; clone_size: few; d_call: .; j_call: TRBJ2-7; v_call: TRBV29-1; cdr3_nt: TGCAGCGTTTTGTTGGGGGTAGGCGTCGAGCAGTACTTC; cdr3_aa: CSVLLGVGVEQYF
cdr3_length: 11; clone_size: few; d_call: .; j_call: TRBJ2-7; v_call: TRBV29-1; cdr3_nt: TGCAGCGCGGGACCCGAGGACCGCCAGTACTTC; cdr3_aa: CSAGPEDRQYF
cdr3_length: 13; clone_size: few; d_call: .; j_call: TRBJ2-1; v_call: TRBV7-9; cdr3_nt: TGTGCCAGCAGCCCTTTTCTCCCAAATGAGCAGTTCTTC; cdr3_aa: CASSPFLPNEQFF
cdr3_length: 17; clone_size: few; d_call: TRBD2; j_call: TRBJ2-1; v_call: TRBV7-2; cdr3_nt: TGTGCCAGCAGCCTGCCGGGACTAGCGGGATCCTACAATGAGCAGTTCTTC; cdr3_aa: CASSLPGLAGSYNEQFF
cdr3_length: 11; clone_size: .; d_call: .; j_call: TRBJ2-1; v_call: TRBV12-3/TRBV12-4; cdr3_nt: TGTGCCAGCAGTTTGACGCCGAAGGAGTTCTTC; cdr3_aa: CASSLTPKEFF
cdr3_length: 15; clone_size: .; d_call: TRBD2; j_call: TRBJ2-7; v_call: TRBV7-2; cdr3_nt: TGTGCCAGCAGCTCAATACTAGCGGGAGGGTGGGAGCAGTACTTC; cdr3_aa: CASSSILAGGWEQYF
cdr3_length: 11; clone_size: .; d_call: .; j_call: TRBJ1-6; v_call: TRBV6-5; cdr3_nt: TGTGCCACCAAGGAGGCGAGAACCCTCCACTTT; cdr3_aa: CATKEARTLHF
cdr3_length: 14; clone_size: .; d_call: .; j_call: TRBJ2-5; v_call: TRBV7-9; cdr3_nt: TGTGCCAGCAGCTTAGGGGCAGGGCAAGAGACCCAGTACTTC; cdr3_aa: CASSLGAGQETQYF
cdr3_length: 15; clone_size: .; d_call: .; j_call: TRBJ1-5; v_call: TRBV12-3/TRBV12-4; cdr3_nt: TGTGCCAGCAGTTTAGAGGGGATAGGCAATCAGCCCCAGCATTTT; cdr3_aa: CASSLEGIGNQPQHF